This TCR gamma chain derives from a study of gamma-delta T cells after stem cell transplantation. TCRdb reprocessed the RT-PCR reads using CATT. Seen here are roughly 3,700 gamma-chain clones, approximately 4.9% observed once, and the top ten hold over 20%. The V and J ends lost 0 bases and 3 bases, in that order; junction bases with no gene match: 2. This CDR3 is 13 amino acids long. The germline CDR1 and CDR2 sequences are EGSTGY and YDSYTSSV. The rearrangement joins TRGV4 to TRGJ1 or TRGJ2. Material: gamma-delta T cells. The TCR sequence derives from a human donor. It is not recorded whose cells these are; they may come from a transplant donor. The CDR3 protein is CATWDGVYYKKLF. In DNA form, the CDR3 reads TGTGCCACCTGGGATGGGGTTTATTATAAGAAACTCTTT.